The 4 T cell receptor beta chains below were found in one sample sequenced in a study of T cell clonality in common variable immunodeficiency. Findings and limits, study-wide: Common variable immunodeficiency TCR beta sequences reportedly had fewer deletions and N-nucleotide insertions.

Sequenced by immunoSEQ multiplex PCR; TCRdb stores in-frame clones only, minus some. The data show around 13,000 clones, with none appearing a single time. No cognate antigen is known for these TCRs. The sequencing sample was made of peripheral blood mononuclear cells. These receptors all stem from a human donor with common variable immunodeficiency.

Judged by abundance, this clone is medium-sized. The read finishes 3 residues shy of the CDR3 end, and the germline J gene is used to complete it. This sequence joins TRBV20-1 and TRBJ2-1; 8 bases agree with TRBD2. V dropped 2 bases and J dropped 9; count of bases not matched to a gene: 15. The CDR3 runs 16 residues. Germline loops: CDR1 DFQATT, CDR2 SNEGSKA (reference sequence). The CDR3 loop is CSARPHRGGTMAEQFF. The DNA read from the CDR3 is TGCAGTGCTAGACCGCATCGGGGGGGCACAATGGCTGAG.

This clone was seen a few times. The CDR3 end is not reached by the read, which stops 3 residues before it; the germline J gene fills it in. J is TRBJ2-3 and V is TRBV7-3, with D hard to call. V was pared by 3 bases and J by 6 bases, with 13 bases between. Per germline, CDR1 SGHTA and CDR2 FQGTGA. The CDR3 totals 14 residues. CDR3 amino acids: CASSFDNDGDTQYF. The DNA read from the CDR3 is TGTGCCAGCAGCTTCGATAACGACGGGGATACG.

The sequenced part of the CDR3 DNA is TGTGCCAGCTCACAACAGACAAACAACAATGAG. Its translation is CASSQQTNNNE. The complete CDR3 reads CASSQQTNNNEQFF. The J gene is TRBJ2-1, the V gene TRBV18; no clear D gene. The CDR3 is cut off 3 residues early in the read; its end comes from the germline J gene. The germline CDR1 and CDR2 sequences are KGHSH and LQKENI. The CDR3 is made up of 14 amino acids. Trimming pared 4 bases from V and 5 bases from J, leaving 12 bases between.

Remarks on this clone: The read finishes 3 residues shy of the CDR3 end, and the germline J gene is used to complete it. The chain links TRBV19 to TRBJ2-7; TRBD2 aligns across 14 bases. Germline V lookup: CDR1 LNHDA, CDR2 SQIVND (reference sequence). CDR3 size: 16 residues. V lost 5 bases, J lost 5 bases, and 8 bases stayed unmatched. The CDR3 bases that were read are TGTGCCAGTAGTCCAAGACTAGCGGGGGGGCCGGACGAG. Amino acid sequence: CASSPRLAGGPDE. The whole CDR3 reads CASSPRLAGGPDEQYF.